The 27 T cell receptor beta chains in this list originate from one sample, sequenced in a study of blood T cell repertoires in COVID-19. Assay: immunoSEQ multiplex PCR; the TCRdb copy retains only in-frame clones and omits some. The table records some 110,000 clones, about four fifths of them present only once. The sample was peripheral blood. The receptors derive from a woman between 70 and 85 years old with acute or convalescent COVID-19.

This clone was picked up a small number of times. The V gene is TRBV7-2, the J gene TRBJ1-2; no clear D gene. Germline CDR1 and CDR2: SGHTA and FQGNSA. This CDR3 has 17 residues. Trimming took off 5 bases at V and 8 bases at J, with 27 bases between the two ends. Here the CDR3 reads CASSPRVQRPQSWGYTF. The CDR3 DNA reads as TGTGCCAGCAGCCCGAGGGTACAACGTCCCCAAAGCTGGGGCTACACCTTC. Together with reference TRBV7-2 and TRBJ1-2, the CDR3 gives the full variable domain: GAGVSQSPSNKVTEKGKDVELRCDPISGHTALYWYRQSLGQGLEFLIYFQGNSAPDKSGLPSDRFSAERTGGSVSTLTIQRTQQEDSAVYLCASSPRVQRPQSWGYTFGSGTRLTVV.

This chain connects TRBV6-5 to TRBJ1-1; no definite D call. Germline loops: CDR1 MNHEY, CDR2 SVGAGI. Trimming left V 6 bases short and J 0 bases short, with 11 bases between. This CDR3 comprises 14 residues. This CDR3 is CASSQLPLNTEAFF. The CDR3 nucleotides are TGTGCCAGCAGCCAACTCCCCCTGAACACTGAAGCTTTCTTT.

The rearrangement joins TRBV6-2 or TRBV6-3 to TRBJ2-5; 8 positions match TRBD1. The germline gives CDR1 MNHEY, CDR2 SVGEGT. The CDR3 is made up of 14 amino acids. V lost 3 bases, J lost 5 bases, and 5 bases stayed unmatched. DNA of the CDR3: TGTGCCAGCAGTTATACAGGGGGTTGGGAGACCCAGTACTTC. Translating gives CASSYTGGWETQYF.

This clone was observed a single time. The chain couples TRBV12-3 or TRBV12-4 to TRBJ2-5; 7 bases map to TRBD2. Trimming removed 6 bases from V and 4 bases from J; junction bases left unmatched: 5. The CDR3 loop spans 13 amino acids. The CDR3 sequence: CASRSGGTETQYF. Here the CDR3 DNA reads TGTGCCAGCAGATCGGGAGGTACAGAGACCCAGTACTTC.

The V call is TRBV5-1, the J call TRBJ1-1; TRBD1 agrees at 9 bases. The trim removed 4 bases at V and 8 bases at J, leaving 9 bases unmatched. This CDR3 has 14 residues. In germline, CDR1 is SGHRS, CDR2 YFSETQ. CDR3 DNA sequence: TGCGCCAGCAGCCCGACAGGGGGAAGCTTGGAAGCTTTCTTT. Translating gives CASSPTGGSLEAFF.

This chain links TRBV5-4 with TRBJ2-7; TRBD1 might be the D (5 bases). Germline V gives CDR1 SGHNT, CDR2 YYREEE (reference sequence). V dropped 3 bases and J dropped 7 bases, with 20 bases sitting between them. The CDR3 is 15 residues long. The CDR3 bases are TGTGCCAGCAGCTCACAGACAGCGCGGCGCCAAGAGCAGTACTTC. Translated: CASSSQTARRQEQYF.

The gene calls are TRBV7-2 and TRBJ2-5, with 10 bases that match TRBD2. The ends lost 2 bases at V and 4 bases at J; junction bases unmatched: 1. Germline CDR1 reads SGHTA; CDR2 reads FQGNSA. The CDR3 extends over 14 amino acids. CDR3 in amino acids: CASSLQRGGETQYF. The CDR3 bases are TGTGCCAGCAGCTTACAGCGGGGGGGAGAGACCCAGTACTTC. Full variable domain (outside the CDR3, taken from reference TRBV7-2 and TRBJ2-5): GAGVSQSPSNKVTEKGKDVELRCDPISGHTALYWYRQSLGQGLEFLIYFQGNSAPDKSGLPSDRFSAERTGGSVSTLTIQRTQQEDSAVYLCASSLQRGGETQYFGPGTRLLVL.

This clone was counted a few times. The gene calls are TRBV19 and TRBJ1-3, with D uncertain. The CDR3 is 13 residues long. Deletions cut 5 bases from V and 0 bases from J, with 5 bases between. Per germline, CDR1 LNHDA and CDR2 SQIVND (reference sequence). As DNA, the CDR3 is TGTGCCAGTAGTGAGAACTCTGGAAACACCATATATTTT. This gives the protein CASSENSGNTIYF.

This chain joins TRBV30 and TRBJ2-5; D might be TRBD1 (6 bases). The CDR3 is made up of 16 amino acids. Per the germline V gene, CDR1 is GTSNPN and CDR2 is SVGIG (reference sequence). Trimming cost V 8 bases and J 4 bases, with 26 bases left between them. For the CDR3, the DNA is TGTGCCCGGACCCACGGGGCTTCAGGGGACGGAGAGACCCAGTACTTC. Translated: CARTHGASGDGETQYF.

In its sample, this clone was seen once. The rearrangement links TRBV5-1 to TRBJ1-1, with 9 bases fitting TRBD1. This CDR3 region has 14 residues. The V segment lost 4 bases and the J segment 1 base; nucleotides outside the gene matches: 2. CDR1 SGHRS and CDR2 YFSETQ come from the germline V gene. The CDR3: CASSQQGANTEAFF. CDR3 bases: TGCGCCAGCAGCCAACAGGGGGCGAACACTGAAGCTTTCTTT.

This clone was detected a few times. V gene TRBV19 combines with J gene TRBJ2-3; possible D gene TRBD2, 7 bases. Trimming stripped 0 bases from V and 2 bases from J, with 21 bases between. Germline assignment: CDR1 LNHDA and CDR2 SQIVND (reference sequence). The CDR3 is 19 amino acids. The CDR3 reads CASSIDVPGGLMFTDTQYF. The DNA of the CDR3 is TGTGCCAGTAGTATAGATGTACCGGGGGGCCTAATGTTCACAGATACGCAGTATTTT. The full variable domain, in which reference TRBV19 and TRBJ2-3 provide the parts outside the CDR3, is DGGITQSPKYLFRKEGQNVTLSCEQNLNHDAMYWYRQDPGQGLRLIYYSQIVNDFQKGDIAEGYSVSREKKESFPLTVTSAQKNPTAFYLCASSIDVPGGLMFTDTQYFGPGTRLTVL.

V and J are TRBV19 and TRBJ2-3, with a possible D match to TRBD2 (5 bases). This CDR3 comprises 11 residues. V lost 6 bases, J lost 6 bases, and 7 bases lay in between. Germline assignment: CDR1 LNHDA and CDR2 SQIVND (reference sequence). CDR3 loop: CASRGVDTQYF. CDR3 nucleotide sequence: TGTGCCAGTAGGGGAGTGGATACGCAGTATTTT.

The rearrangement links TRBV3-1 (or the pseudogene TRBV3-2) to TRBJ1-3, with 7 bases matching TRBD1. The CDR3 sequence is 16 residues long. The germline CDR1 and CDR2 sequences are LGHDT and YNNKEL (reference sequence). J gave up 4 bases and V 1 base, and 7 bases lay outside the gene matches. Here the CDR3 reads CASSQVQTGYGNTIYF. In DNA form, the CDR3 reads TGTGCCAGCAGCCAAGTCCAGACAGGGTACGGAAACACCATATATTTT.

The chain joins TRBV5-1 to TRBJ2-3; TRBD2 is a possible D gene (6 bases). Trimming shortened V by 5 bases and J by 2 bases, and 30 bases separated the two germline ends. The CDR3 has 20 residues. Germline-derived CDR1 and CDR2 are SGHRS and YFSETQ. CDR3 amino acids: CASSLAGGQGGDLYTDTQYF. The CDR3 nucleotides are TGCGCCAGCAGTCTTGCAGGTGGTCAGGGTGGGGACTTATACACAGATACGCAGTATTTT.

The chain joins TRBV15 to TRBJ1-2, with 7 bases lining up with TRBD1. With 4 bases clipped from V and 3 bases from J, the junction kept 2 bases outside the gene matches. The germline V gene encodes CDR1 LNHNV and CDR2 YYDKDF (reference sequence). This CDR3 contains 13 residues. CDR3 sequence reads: CATSTTGHYGYTF. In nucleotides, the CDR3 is TGTGCCACCAGCACGACAGGGCACTATGGCTACACCTTC. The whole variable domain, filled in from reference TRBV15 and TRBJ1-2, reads DAMVIQNPRYQVTQFGKPVTLSCSQTLNHNVMYWYQQKSSQAPKLLFHYYDKDFNNEADTPDNFQSRRPNTSFCFLDIRSPGLGDTAMYLCATSTTGHYGYTFGSGTRLTVV.

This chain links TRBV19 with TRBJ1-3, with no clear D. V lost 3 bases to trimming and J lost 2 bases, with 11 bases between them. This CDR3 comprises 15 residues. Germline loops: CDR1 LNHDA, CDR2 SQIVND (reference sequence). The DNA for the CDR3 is TGTGCCAGTAGTATTAACCGGGGAGCTGGAAACACCATATATTTT. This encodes CASSINRGAGNTIYF.

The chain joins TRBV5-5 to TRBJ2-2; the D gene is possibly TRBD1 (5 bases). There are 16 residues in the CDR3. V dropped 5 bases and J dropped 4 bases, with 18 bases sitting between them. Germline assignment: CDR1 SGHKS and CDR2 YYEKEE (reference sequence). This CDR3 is CASRLETRVTTGELFF. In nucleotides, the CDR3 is TGTGCCAGCAGGTTAGAGACCAGGGTTACCACCGGGGAGCTGTTTTTT. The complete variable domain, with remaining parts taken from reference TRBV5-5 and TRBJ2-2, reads DAGVTQSPTHLIKTRGQQVTLRCSPISGHKSVSWYQQVLGQGPQFIFQYYEKEERGRGNFPDRFSARQFPNYSSELNVNALLLGDSALYLCASRLETRVTTGELFFGEGSRLTVL.

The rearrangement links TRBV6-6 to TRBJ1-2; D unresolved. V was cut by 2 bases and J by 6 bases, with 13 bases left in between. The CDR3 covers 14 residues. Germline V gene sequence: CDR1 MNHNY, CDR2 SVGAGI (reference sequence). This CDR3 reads CASSYPAGENGYTF. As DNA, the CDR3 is TGTGCCAGCAGTTACCCGGCCGGGGAGAATGGCTACACCTTC.

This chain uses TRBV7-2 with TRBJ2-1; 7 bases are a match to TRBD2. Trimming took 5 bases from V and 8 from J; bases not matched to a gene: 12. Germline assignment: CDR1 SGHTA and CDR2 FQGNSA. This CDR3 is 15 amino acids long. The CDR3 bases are TGTGCCAGCAGCCCGGTGGGGGGGTCCTTGCATGAGCAGTTCTTC. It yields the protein CASSPVGGSLHEQFF.

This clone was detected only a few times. The CDR3 region is CASSPDQTGWNGYTF. CDR3 nucleotide sequence: TGTGCCAGCAGCCCGGATCAGACAGGGTGGAATGGCTACACCTTC. The chain is built from TRBV7-2 and TRBJ1-2; 7 bases map to TRBD1. This CDR3 spans 15 amino acids. CDR1 is SGHTA and CDR2 is FQGNSA in the germline V gene. V lost 5 bases and J lost 6; bases outside the gene matches: 12.

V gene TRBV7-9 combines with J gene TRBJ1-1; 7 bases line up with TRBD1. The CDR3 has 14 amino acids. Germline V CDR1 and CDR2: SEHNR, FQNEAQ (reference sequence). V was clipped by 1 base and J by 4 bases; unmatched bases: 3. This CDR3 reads CASSLEWDSTEAFF. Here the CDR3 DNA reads TGTGCCAGCAGCTTAGAATGGGACAGCACTGAAGCTTTCTTT.

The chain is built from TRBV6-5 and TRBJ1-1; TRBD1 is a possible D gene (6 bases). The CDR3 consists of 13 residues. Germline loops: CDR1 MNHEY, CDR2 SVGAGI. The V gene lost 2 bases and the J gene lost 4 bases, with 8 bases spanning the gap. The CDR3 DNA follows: TGTGCCAGCAGTTACGGCAGGGGCACTGAAGCTTTCTTT. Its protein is CASSYGRGTEAFF.

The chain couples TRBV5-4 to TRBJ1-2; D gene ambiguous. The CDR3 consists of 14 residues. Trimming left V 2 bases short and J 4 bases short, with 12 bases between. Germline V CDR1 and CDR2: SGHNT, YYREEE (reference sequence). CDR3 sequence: CASSFHEGIYGYTF. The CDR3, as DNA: TGTGCCAGCAGCTTTCATGAGGGCATCTATGGCTACACCTTC.

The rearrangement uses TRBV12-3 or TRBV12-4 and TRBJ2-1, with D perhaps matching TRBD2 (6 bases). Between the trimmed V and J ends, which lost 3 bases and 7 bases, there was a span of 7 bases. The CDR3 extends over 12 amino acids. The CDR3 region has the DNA TGTGCCAGCAGTTTTGGGGGGAATGAGCAGTTCTTC. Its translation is CASSFGGNEQFF.

The CDR3 region has the DNA TGTGCCAGCAGAGGAGCCCCCAATAATTCACCCCTCCACTTT. It translates to CASRGAPNNSPLHF. The rearrangement links TRBV6-5 to TRBJ1-6, with D uncertain. Trimming left V 6 bases short and J 5 bases short, with 11 bases between. Germline V gene data show CDR1 as MNHEY and CDR2 as SVGAGI. The CDR3 has 14 residues.

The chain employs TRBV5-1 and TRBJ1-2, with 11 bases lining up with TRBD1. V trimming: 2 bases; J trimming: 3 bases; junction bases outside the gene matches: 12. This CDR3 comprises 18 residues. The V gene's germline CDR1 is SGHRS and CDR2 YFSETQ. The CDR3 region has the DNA TGCGCCAGCAGCTTACTAGGGACAGGGGGTGATCGTGACTATGGCTACACCTTC. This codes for CASSLLGTGGDRDYGYTF.

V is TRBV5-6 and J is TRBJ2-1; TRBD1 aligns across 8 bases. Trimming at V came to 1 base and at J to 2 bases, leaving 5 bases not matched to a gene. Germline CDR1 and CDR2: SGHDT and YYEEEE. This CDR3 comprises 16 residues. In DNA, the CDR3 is TGTGCCAGCAGCTTGACAGGGACAGGTCCCTACAATGAGCAGTTCTTC. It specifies CASSLTGTGPYNEQFF.